This is a list of T cell receptor beta chains from one sample in a study of post-analysis software for immune sequencing data. TCRdb itself ran the PCR reads through MiXCR, one entry per CDR3 protein. The table has hundreds of thousands of distinct CDR3 sequences, around 40% seen once. The sample taken for sequencing was blood. These receptors came from a girl aged 5 to 17 with multiple sclerosis. Each CDR3 is given with its conserved first and last residue. Each record gives: J gene, D gene, V gene, clone size, CDR3 DNA, CDR3 protein. A D gene is named only where the DNA matches it firmly. Rows may omit the clone size; those that give it use once, few, many or a size class.

j_call: TRBJ1-5; d_call: NA; v_call: TRBV15; clone_size: NA; cdr3_nt: TGTGCCACCAGCAGAGCACAGGGTCAGCCCCAGCATTTT; cdr3_aa: CATSRAQGQPQHF
j_call: TRBJ2-7; d_call: NA; v_call: TRBV6-5; clone_size: few; cdr3_nt: TGTGCCACCCTGTCACATTTCTACGAGCAGTACTTC; cdr3_aa: CATLSHFYEQYF
j_call: TRBJ2-1; d_call: NA; v_call: TRBV7-9; clone_size: few; cdr3_nt: TGTGCCAGCGGGGGTAGGCTTTACAATGAGCAGTTCTTC; cdr3_aa: CASGGRLYNEQFF
j_call: TRBJ2-2; d_call: NA; v_call: TRBV7-9; clone_size: NA; cdr3_nt: TGTGCCAGCAGCTTGACCGGGACTGCAAACACCGGGGAGCTGTTTTTT; cdr3_aa: CASSLTGTANTGELFF
j_call: TRBJ2-7; d_call: TRBD1; v_call: TRBV10-3; clone_size: NA; cdr3_nt: TGTGCCATCAGTGACCCAACAGGGGATGGCTACGAGCAGTACTTC; cdr3_aa: CAISDPTGDGYEQYF
j_call: TRBJ2-7; d_call: TRBD1; v_call: TRBV4-1; clone_size: NA; cdr3_nt: TGCGCCAGCAGCCAAGAGGGGACAGCCTCATACGAGCAGTACTTC; cdr3_aa: CASSQEGTASYEQYF
j_call: TRBJ2-1; d_call: NA; v_call: TRBV29-1; clone_size: NA; cdr3_nt: TGCAGCGTTTGGGGGCCCAATGAGCAGTTCTTC; cdr3_aa: CSVWGPNEQFF
j_call: TRBJ1-5; d_call: NA; v_call: TRBV20-1; clone_size: NA; cdr3_nt: TGCAGTGCTAGAGATTTAGGAGTAAATCAGCCCCAGCATTTT; cdr3_aa: CSARDLGVNQPQHF
j_call: TRBJ2-1; d_call: TRBD2; v_call: TRBV2; clone_size: NA; cdr3_nt: TGTGCCAGCAACCCGGGACTACAATCAAGGAATGAGCAGTTCTTC; cdr3_aa: CASNPGLQSRNEQFF
j_call: TRBJ2-7; d_call: TRBD2; v_call: TRBV7-9; clone_size: NA; cdr3_nt: TGTGCCAGCAGCTTGCGCGGGAGGGATACCTACGAGCAGTACTTC; cdr3_aa: CASSLRGRDTYEQYF
j_call: TRBJ2-7; d_call: TRBD1; v_call: TRBV29-1; clone_size: NA; cdr3_nt: TGCAGCGTTATCCGGGACAGGGACTACGAGCAGTACTTC; cdr3_aa: CSVIRDRDYEQYF
j_call: TRBJ2-7; d_call: NA; v_call: TRBV2; clone_size: few; cdr3_nt: TGTGCCAGCAGACGGGTGGACGCCTACGAGCAGTACTTC; cdr3_aa: CASRRVDAYEQYF
j_call: TRBJ1-2; d_call: TRBD1; v_call: TRBV9; clone_size: NA; cdr3_nt: TGTGCCAGCAGCGGGGCCGGGACAGAGCAACGCGGCTACACCTTC; cdr3_aa: CASSGAGTEQRGYTF
j_call: TRBJ2-1; d_call: TRBD2; v_call: TRBV12-3/TRBV12-4; clone_size: NA; cdr3_nt: TGTGCCAGCAGTTTCCGCGGGAGAGTTTCCAATGAGCAGTTCTTC; cdr3_aa: CASSFRGRVSNEQFF
j_call: TRBJ2-7; d_call: TRBD2; v_call: TRBV29-1; clone_size: NA; cdr3_nt: TGCAGCGTTGCGGCTAGCGGGACTAACTCCTACGAGCAGTACTTC; cdr3_aa: CSVAASGTNSYEQYF
j_call: TRBJ2-1; d_call: TRBD2; v_call: TRBV5-1; clone_size: many; cdr3_nt: TGTGCCAGCAGCCCCGGGACTAGCTACAATGAGCAGTTCTTC; cdr3_aa: CASSPGTSYNEQFF
j_call: TRBJ2-7; d_call: TRBD2; v_call: TRBV27; clone_size: NA; cdr3_nt: TGTGCCAGCAGTTTAAATGGGGCTAGCGGGACTTCCTACGAGCAGTACTTC; cdr3_aa: CASSLNGASGTSYEQYF
j_call: TRBJ2-4; d_call: NA; v_call: TRBV5-6; clone_size: few; cdr3_nt: TGTGCCAGCAGATCGTTCACGGACTTTCAGTACTTC; cdr3_aa: CASRSFTDFQYF
j_call: TRBJ2-3; d_call: NA; v_call: TRBV12-3/TRBV12-4; clone_size: many; cdr3_nt: TGTGCCAGCAGTTTCGACTCTCAGGGAAGCACAGATACGCAGTATTTT; cdr3_aa: CASSFDSQGSTDTQYF
j_call: TRBJ2-7; d_call: NA; v_call: TRBV7-9; clone_size: NA; cdr3_nt: TGTGCCAGCAGCTCGACCGGGACACCCAACTGGGTCTCCTACGAGCAGTACTTC; cdr3_aa: CASSSTGTPNWVSYEQYF
j_call: TRBJ1-1; d_call: NA; v_call: TRBV28; clone_size: NA; cdr3_nt: TGTGCCAGCAGTCCCCTCACCCGTGAAGCTTTCTTT; cdr3_aa: CASSPLTREAFF
j_call: TRBJ2-1; d_call: TRBD2; v_call: TRBV10-3; clone_size: few; cdr3_nt: TGTGCCATCAGTGAAAGGACTAGCGGCGCTTACAATAAGCAGTTCTTC; cdr3_aa: CAISERTSGAYNKQFF
j_call: TRBJ2-1; d_call: NA; v_call: TRBV7-2; clone_size: NA; cdr3_nt: TGTGCCAGCAGCTGGAACAGGGTTGAGCAGTTCTTC; cdr3_aa: CASSWNRVEQFF
j_call: TRBJ2-5; d_call: NA; v_call: TRBV7-9; clone_size: NA; cdr3_nt: TGTGCCAGCAGCCCACATAAGGACGAAGTAGAGACCCAGTACTTC; cdr3_aa: CASSPHKDEVETQYF
j_call: TRBJ2-1; d_call: TRBD2; v_call: TRBV4-1; clone_size: NA; cdr3_nt: TGCGCCAGCAGCCAATCGGTCGTCGGACTAGCGGGAGGGTACTGGTGGGTGGAGCAGTTCTTC; cdr3_aa: CASSQSVVGLAGGYWWVEQFF
j_call: TRBJ2-5; d_call: TRBD2; v_call: TRBV29-1; clone_size: once; cdr3_nt: TGCAGCGTGCCGACGGGGGGAGAGACCCAGTACTTC; cdr3_aa: CSVPTGGETQYF
j_call: TRBJ1-1; d_call: NA; v_call: TRBV7-2; clone_size: NA; cdr3_nt: TGTGCCAGCAGCACACACATCAGGGGTACCATGAACACTGAAGCTTTCTTT; cdr3_aa: CASSTHIRGTMNTEAFF
j_call: TRBJ2-1; d_call: TRBD2; v_call: TRBV5-1; clone_size: NA; cdr3_nt: TGCGCCAGCTTACTAGCGGGGAGCTCCTACAATGAGCAGTTCTTC; cdr3_aa: CASLLAGSSYNEQFF
j_call: TRBJ2-5; d_call: TRBD1; v_call: TRBV15; clone_size: NA; cdr3_nt: TGTGCCACCAGCAGAGATTGGACAGGGGGATCGGAGACCCAGTACTTC; cdr3_aa: CATSRDWTGGSETQYF
j_call: TRBJ2-5; d_call: TRBD1; v_call: TRBV12-3/TRBV12-4; clone_size: NA; cdr3_nt: TGTGCCAGCAGCCGAACCACCGGGACAGGGTTTGGAGAGACCCAGTACTTC; cdr3_aa: CASSRTTGTGFGETQYF
j_call: TRBJ1-2; d_call: TRBD1; v_call: TRBV25-1; clone_size: few; cdr3_nt: TGTGCCAGCAGTGATTCGATGGGACAGGGCTCAGGCTACACCTTC; cdr3_aa: CASSDSMGQGSGYTF
j_call: TRBJ2-1; d_call: NA; v_call: TRBV28; clone_size: NA; cdr3_nt: TGTGCCAGCAGTTTATTGAGGCCCTACAATGAGCAGTTCTTC; cdr3_aa: CASSLLRPYNEQFF
j_call: TRBJ2-7; d_call: NA; v_call: TRBV6-5; clone_size: once; cdr3_nt: TGTGCCAGCAGTTACGTACAGGGCCGCTTCTGCGAGCAGTACTTC; cdr3_aa: CASSYVQGRFCEQYF
j_call: TRBJ2-1; d_call: NA; v_call: TRBV12-3/TRBV12-4; clone_size: few; cdr3_nt: TGTGCCAGCAGTTTAGCGCTCTCCGGTACAATTGAGCAGTTCTTC; cdr3_aa: CASSLALSGTIEQFF
j_call: TRBJ2-1; d_call: TRBD1; v_call: TRBV4-1; clone_size: NA; cdr3_nt: TGCGCCAGCAGCATCCCCGGGACAGGGGGCGAGGTGGAGCAGTTCTTC; cdr3_aa: CASSIPGTGGEVEQFF
j_call: TRBJ2-5; d_call: NA; v_call: TRBV18; clone_size: NA; cdr3_nt: TGTGCCAGCTCACCAAAATGGGACGGGAGTCTCGAGCAATACTTC; cdr3_aa: CASSPKWDGSLEQYF
j_call: TRBJ1-1; d_call: NA; v_call: TRBV20-1; clone_size: NA; cdr3_nt: TGCAGTCCCCGGGGGAACACTGAAGCTTTCTTT; cdr3_aa: CSPRGNTEAFF
j_call: TRBJ2-7; d_call: TRBD2; v_call: TRBV27; clone_size: few; cdr3_nt: TGTGCCAGCAGTCGTCGGACTAGCGGGAACTACGAGCAGTACTTC; cdr3_aa: CASSRRTSGNYEQYF
j_call: TRBJ2-4; d_call: TRBD2; v_call: TRBV6-1; clone_size: few; cdr3_nt: TGTGCCAGCCTCCTCCAACCGGGACTAGCGGATCTTCTAGCCAAAAACATTCAGTACTTC; cdr3_aa: CASLLQPGLADLLAKNIQYF
j_call: TRBJ2-5; d_call: NA; v_call: TRBV7-8; clone_size: few; cdr3_nt: TGTGCCAGCAGCTTAGGCGACTCAGAGTACTTC; cdr3_aa: CASSLGDSEYF
j_call: TRBJ2-1; d_call: TRBD2; v_call: TRBV9; clone_size: NA; cdr3_nt: TGTGCCAGCACTAGCGGGAACTCCTACAATGAGCAGTTCTTC; cdr3_aa: CASTSGNSYNEQFF
j_call: TRBJ1-4; d_call: NA; v_call: TRBV5-1; clone_size: few; cdr3_nt: TGCGCCAGCAGCTTGGATCTGGGCGATAATGAAAAACTGTTTTTT; cdr3_aa: CASSLDLGDNEKLFF
j_call: TRBJ2-3; d_call: TRBD2; v_call: TRBV28; clone_size: few; cdr3_nt: TGTGCCAGCAGTTTACTCTTAGCGGGAGGTCAGGGCACAGATACGCAGTATTTT; cdr3_aa: CASSLLLAGGQGTDTQYF
j_call: TRBJ2-5; d_call: TRBD2; v_call: TRBV7-3; clone_size: NA; cdr3_nt: TGTGCCAGCAGCTCGGGGACTAGCGGGAGTCGCGAGACCCAGTACTTC; cdr3_aa: CASSSGTSGSRETQYF
j_call: TRBJ2-7; d_call: TRBD1; v_call: TRBV7-9; clone_size: NA; cdr3_nt: TGTGCCAGCAGCTTGTTTGGACAGGGGTGGGGCGAGCAGTACTTC; cdr3_aa: CASSLFGQGWGEQYF
j_call: TRBJ2-6; d_call: NA; v_call: TRBV15; clone_size: NA; cdr3_nt: TGTGCCACCAGCTCCCGAAGATCTGGGGCCAACGTCCTGACTTTC; cdr3_aa: CATSSRRSGANVLTF
j_call: TRBJ2-7; d_call: NA; v_call: TRBV13; clone_size: few; cdr3_nt: TGTGCCAGCAGCTCGACTCACCTTAGCTCCTACGAGCAGTACTTC; cdr3_aa: CASSSTHLSSYEQYF
j_call: TRBJ2-3; d_call: NA; v_call: TRBV5-1; clone_size: NA; cdr3_nt: TGCGCCAGCAGCCGTGCCCTCGCGGGGACTGGGGATACGCAGTATTTT; cdr3_aa: CASSRALAGTGDTQYF
j_call: TRBJ2-7; d_call: TRBD2; v_call: TRBV11-2; clone_size: NA; cdr3_nt: TGTGCCAGCAGGAAGGGACTAGCGGGAGTCCCCGAGCAGTACTTC; cdr3_aa: CASRKGLAGVPEQYF
j_call: TRBJ2-7; d_call: NA; v_call: TRBV20-1; clone_size: NA; cdr3_nt: TGCAGTGCTACCATGGACGCGAGGGACTACGAGCAGTACTTC; cdr3_aa: CSATMDARDYEQYF
j_call: TRBJ2-4; d_call: NA; v_call: TRBV7-9; clone_size: NA; cdr3_nt: TGTGCCAGCAGCTCCGAGGGGCGATACAATGAGCAGTACTTC; cdr3_aa: CASSSEGRYNEQYF
j_call: TRBJ1-2; d_call: NA; v_call: TRBV5-6; clone_size: NA; cdr3_nt: TGTGCCAGCAGCTTGGGACCAGAGGGCTATGGCTACACCTTC; cdr3_aa: CASSLGPEGYGYTF
j_call: TRBJ2-7; d_call: NA; v_call: TRBV5-4; clone_size: NA; cdr3_nt: TGTGCCAGCAGCTTGCCAGAATCCTACGAGCAGTACTTC; cdr3_aa: CASSLPESYEQYF